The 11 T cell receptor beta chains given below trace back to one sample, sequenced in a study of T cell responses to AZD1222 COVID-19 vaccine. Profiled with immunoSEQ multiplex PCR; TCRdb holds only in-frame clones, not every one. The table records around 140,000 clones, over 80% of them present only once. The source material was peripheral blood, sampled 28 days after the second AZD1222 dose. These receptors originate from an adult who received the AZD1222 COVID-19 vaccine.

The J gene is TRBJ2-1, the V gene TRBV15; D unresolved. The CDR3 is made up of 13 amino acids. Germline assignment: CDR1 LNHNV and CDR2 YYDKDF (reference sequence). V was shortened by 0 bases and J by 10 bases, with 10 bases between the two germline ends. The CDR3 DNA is TGTGCCACCAGCAGAGATCTGTTCCCAGAGCAGTTCTTC. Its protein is CATSRDLFPEQFF.

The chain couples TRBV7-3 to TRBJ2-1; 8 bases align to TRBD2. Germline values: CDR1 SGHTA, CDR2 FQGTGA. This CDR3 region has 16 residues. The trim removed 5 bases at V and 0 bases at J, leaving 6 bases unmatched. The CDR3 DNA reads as TGTGCCAGCAGCCGGGAGGGGACCAGCTCCTACAATGAGCAGTTCTTC. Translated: CASSREGTSSYNEQFF. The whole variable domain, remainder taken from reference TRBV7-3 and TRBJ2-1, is GAGVSQTPSNKVTEKGKYVELRCDPISGHTALYWYRQSLGQGPEFLIYFQGTGAADDSGLPNDRFFAVRPEGSVSTLKIQRTERGDSAVYLCASSREGTSSYNEQFFGPGTRLTVL.

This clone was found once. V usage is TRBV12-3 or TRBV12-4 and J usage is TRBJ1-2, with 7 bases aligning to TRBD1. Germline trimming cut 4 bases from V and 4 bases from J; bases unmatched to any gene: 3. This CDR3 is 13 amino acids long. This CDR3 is CASSSQGVYGYTF. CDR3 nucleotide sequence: TGTGCCAGCAGTTCCCAGGGGGTCTATGGCTACACCTTC.

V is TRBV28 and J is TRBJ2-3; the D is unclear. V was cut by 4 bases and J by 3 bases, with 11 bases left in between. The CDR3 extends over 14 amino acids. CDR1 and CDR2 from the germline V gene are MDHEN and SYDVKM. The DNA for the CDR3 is TGTGCCAGCAGTTGGCCACTTGGGACAGATACGCAGTATTTT. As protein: CASSWPLGTDTQYF.

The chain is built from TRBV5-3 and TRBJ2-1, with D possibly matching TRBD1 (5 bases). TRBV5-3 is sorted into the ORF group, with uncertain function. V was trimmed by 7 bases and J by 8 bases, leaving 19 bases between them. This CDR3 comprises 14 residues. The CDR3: CARPTVSPEYEQFF. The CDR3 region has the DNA TGTGCCAGACCGACAGTTAGCCCCGAGTATGAGCAGTTCTTC.

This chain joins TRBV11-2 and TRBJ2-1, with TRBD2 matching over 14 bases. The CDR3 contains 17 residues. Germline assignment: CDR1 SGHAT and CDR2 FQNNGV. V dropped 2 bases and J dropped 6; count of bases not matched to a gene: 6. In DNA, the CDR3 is TGTGCCAGCAGCTTACGCGGGACTAGCGGGAGATTCAATGAGCAGTTCTTC. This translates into CASSLRGTSGRFNEQFF.

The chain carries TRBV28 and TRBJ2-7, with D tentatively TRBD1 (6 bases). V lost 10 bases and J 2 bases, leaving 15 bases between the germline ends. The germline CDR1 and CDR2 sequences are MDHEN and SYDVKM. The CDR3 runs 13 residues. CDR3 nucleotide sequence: TGTGCCACCTTATCGACAGGCCCCTACGAGCAGTACTTC. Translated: CATLSTGPYEQYF.

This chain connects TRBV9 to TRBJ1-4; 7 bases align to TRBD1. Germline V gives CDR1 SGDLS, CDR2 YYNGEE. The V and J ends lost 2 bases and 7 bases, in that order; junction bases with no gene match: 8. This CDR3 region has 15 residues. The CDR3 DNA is TGTGCCAGCAGCGTTTTGGGGACAGACGGTGAAAAACTGTTTTTT. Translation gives CASSVLGTDGEKLFF.

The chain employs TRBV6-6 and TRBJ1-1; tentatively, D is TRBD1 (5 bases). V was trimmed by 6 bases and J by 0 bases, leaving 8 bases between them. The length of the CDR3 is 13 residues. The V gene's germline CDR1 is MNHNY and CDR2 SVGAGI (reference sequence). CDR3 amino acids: CASRRQLNTEAFF. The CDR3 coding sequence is TGTGCCAGCAGGCGACAGTTGAACACTGAAGCTTTCTTT.

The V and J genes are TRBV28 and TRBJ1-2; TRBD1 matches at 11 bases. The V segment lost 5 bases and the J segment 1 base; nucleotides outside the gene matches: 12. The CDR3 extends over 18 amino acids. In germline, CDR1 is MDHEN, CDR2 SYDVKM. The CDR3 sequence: CASSLFQLDRGLNYGYTF. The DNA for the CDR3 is TGTGCCAGCAGTCTCTTTCAACTGGACAGGGGGCTTAACTATGGCTACACCTTC.

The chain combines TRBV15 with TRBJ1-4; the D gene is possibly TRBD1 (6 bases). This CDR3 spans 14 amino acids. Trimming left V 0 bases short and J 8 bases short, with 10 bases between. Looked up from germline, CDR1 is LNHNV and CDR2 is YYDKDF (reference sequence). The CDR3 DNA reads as TGTGCCACCAGCAGAGATTACCAGGGGGAAAAACTGTTTTTT. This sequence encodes CATSRDYQGEKLFF.